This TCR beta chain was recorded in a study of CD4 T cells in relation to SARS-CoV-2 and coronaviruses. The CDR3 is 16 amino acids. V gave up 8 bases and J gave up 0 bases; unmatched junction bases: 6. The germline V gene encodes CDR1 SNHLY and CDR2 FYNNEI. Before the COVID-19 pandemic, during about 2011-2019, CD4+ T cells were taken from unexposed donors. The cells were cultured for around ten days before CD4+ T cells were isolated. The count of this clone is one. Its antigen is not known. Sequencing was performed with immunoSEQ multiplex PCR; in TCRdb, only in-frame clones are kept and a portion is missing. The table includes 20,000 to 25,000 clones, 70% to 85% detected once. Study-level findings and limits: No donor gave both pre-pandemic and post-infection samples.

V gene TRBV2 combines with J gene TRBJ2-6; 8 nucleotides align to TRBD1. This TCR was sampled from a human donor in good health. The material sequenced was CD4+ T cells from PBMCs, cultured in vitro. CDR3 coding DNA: TGTGCCAGCGGTTCGGACAGGGCCTCTGGGGCCAACGTCCTGACTTTC. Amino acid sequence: CASGSDRASGANVLTF.